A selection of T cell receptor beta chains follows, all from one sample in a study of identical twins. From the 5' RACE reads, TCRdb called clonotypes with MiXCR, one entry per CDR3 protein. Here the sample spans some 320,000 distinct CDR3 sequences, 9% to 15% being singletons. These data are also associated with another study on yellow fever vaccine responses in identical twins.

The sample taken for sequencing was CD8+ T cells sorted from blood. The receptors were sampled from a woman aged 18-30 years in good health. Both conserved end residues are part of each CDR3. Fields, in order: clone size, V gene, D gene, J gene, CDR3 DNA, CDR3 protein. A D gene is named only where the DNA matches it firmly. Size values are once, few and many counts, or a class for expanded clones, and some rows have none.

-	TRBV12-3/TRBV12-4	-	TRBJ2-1	TGTGCCAGCATGGGGGCAGACTCCTACAATGAGCAGTTCTTC	CASMGADSYNEQFF
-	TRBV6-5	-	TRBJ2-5	TGTGCCAGCAGTTACTCGTCCTTAGGGGAGACCCAGTACTTC	CASSYSSLGETQYF
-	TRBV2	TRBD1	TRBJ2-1	TGTGCCAGCAGTGCGTGGGACAGGGCCGACAATGAGCAGTTCTTC	CASSAWDRADNEQFF
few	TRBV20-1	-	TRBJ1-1	TGCAGTGCTAGGGCGGGACGGCGGAACACTGAAGCTTTCTTT	CSARAGRRNTEAFF
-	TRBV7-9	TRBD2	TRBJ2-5	TGTGCCAGCAGCTTAGTTGGACTAGCGGGTTCGCGGGAGACCCAGTACTTC	CASSLVGLAGSRETQYF
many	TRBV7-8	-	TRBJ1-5	TGTGCCAGCAGCTTAGCGGAGGGATACCAGCCCCAGCATTTT	CASSLAEGYQPQHF
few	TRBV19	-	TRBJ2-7	TGTGCCAGTAGTAGCAGCCTGAGCTCCTACGAGCAGTACTTC	CASSSSLSSYEQYF
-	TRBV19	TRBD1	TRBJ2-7	TGTGCCAGTAGTATAGATCTCGGACAGGAGAACTACGAGCAGTACTTC	CASSIDLGQENYEQYF
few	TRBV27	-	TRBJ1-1	TGTGCCAGCAGTTCCCCCGGGGAGGGATGGACTGAAGCTTTCTTT	CASSSPGEGWTEAFF
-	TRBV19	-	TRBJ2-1	TGTGCCAGTGAAAAGGGGGAGGCCTACAATGAGCAGTTCTTC	CASEKGEAYNEQFF
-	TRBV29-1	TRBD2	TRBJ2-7	TGCAGCGTTGAAGATCCAGCGGGAGGCCCCGAGCAGTACTTC	CSVEDPAGGPEQYF
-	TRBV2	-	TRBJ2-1	TGTGCCAGCAGTGAGGGGTTGTTCGGAGTCAGCACTGAGCAGTTCTTC	CASSEGLFGVSTEQFF
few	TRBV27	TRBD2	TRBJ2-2	TGTGCCAGCAGTTTTTCTTTCCGTGGGAGGGAGGCCGGGGAGCTGTTTTTT	CASSFSFRGREAGELFF
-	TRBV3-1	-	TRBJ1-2	TGTGCCAGCAGCCAATTGAAGACAGTGTTTAACTATGGCTACACCTTC	CASSQLKTVFNYGYTF
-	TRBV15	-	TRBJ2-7	TGTGCCACCAGCCTTAGAAGCTCACGGGGTGAGCAGTACTTC	CATSLRSSRGEQYF
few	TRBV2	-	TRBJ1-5	TGTGCCAGCAGTGAAGATTCGGAGCCCCAGCATTTT	CASSEDSEPQHF
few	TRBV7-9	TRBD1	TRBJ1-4	TGTGCCAGCAGCCGACAGGGACGAGAAAAACTGTTTTTT	CASSRQGREKLFF
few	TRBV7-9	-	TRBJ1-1	TGTGCCAGCAGAGGGCCAGCGAACACTGAAGCTTTCTTT	CASRGPANTEAFF
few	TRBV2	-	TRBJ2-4	TGTGCCAGCACCCAGTTGGGGGGGCTAGCCAAAAACATTCAGTACTTC	CASTQLGGLAKNIQYF
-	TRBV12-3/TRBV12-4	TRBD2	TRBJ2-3	TGTGCCAGCAGTTTAACATCTAGCGGGAGGGCGAGCACAGATACGCAGTATTTT	CASSLTSSGRASTDTQYF
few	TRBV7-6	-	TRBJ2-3	TGTGCCAGCTTTAAATCTGGGAGGCCCAGCACAGATACGCAGTATTTT	CASFKSGRPSTDTQYF
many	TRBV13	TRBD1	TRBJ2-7	TGTGCCAGCAGCAACCGGGACAGGGAGTTGAACTACGAGCAGTACTTC	CASSNRDRELNYEQYF
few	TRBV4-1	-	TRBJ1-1	TGCGCCAGCAGCCAAGCAAGCACCGGCCAGAGCCCGAACACTGAAGCTTTCTTT	CASSQASTGQSPNTEAFF
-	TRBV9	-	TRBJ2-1	TGTGCCAGCAGCGTTACAGAGATGAACAATGAGCAGTTCTTC	CASSVTEMNNEQFF
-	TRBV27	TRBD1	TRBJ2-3	TGTGCCAGCAGCCAGGGGGTGGACACAGATACGCAGTATTTT	CASSQGVDTDTQYF
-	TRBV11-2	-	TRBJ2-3	TGTGCCAGCAGCCCTGGGGGAGGGGGCTGGACAGATACGCAGTATTTT	CASSPGGGGWTDTQYF
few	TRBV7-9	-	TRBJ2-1	TGTGCCAGCAGCTCCTCAATTAGCCCGGGCTATGAGCAGTTCTTC	CASSSSISPGYEQFF
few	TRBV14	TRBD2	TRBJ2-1	TGTGCCACCTCTCGCGGGAGGGTTAATGAGCAGTTCTTC	CATSRGRVNEQFF
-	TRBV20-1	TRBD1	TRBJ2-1	TGCAGTGCTAGAGATCCCCCGGGACAGGGGAACAATGAGCAGTTCTTC	CSARDPPGQGNNEQFF
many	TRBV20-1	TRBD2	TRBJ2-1	TGCAGTGCTGAGACTAGCGGGAACCTCAATGAGCAGTTCTTC	CSAETSGNLNEQFF
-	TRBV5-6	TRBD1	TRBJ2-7	TGTGCCAGCAGTCAAGGGACAGGGGAAGGAGTGCAGTACTTC	CASSQGTGEGVQYF
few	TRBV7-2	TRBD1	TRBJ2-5	TGTGCCAGCTCCGACAGGGCACGAGGGGAGACCCAGTACTTC	CASSDRARGETQYF
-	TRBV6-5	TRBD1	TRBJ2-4	TGTCCCAGCAGTTGGACAGGGGCGACAGGGGACATTCAGTACTTC	CPSSWTGATGDIQYF
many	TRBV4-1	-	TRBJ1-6	TGCGCCAGCAGCCAAGATGGGACCCCGGGGGGATCACCCCTCCACTTT	CASSQDGTPGGSPLHF
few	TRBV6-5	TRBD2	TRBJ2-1	TGTGCCAGCAGTTACGTCGTTAGCGGGGGAGCTAACAATGAGCAGTTCTTC	CASSYVVSGGANNEQFF
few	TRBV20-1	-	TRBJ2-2	TGCAGTGCTAGCACAGGGTACACCGGGGAGCTGTTTTTT	CSASTGYTGELFF
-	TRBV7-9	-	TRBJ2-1	TGTGCCAGCAGCTTAGTTTTCCGGGCTCTCAATGAGCAGTTCTTC	CASSLVFRALNEQFF
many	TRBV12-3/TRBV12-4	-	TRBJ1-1	TGTGCCAGCAGTTCGGTAGGGGGGAACACTGAAGCTTTCTTT	CASSSVGGNTEAFF
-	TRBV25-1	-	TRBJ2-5	TGTGCCAGCAGTGAATTACGCGTGTCCGACGGGGGCCAAGAGACCCAGTACTTC	CASSELRVSDGGQETQYF
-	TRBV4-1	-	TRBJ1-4	TGCGCCAGCAGCCAAGCCGGCAGAATATATGAAAAACTGTTTTTT	CASSQAGRIYEKLFF
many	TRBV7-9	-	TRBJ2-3	TGTGCCAGCAGCTTAGAGCGGACTGATACGCAGTATTTT	CASSLERTDTQYF
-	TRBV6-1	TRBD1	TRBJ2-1	TGTGCCACCAAAGAAGGGACAGGATCCTACAATGAGCAGTTCTTC	CATKEGTGSYNEQFF
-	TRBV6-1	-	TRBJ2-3	TGTGCCAGCAGTGGGGAGACTAGACGCGATACGCAGTATTTT	CASSGETRRDTQYF
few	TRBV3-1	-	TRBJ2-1	TGTGCCAGCAGCCCCCCCAGGGGCAGGGAGTACAATGAGCAGTTCTTC	CASSPPRGREYNEQFF
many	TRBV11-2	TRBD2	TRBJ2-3	TGTGCCAGCAGCTTTTCTAGCGGGAGCACAGATACGCAGTATTTT	CASSFSSGSTDTQYF
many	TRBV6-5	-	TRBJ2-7	TGTGCCAGCAGTTACTACGGCCCTGATGAGCAGTACTTC	CASSYYGPDEQYF
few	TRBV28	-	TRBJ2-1	TGTGCCAGCAGTATTCCCCTTGGTGGTAGCGCCTGGGATGAGCAGTTCTTC	CASSIPLGGSAWDEQFF
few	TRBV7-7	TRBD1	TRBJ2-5	TGTGCCAGCAGCCAGGACAGGGTCCAAGAGACCCAGTACTTC	CASSQDRVQETQYF
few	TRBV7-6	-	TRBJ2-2	TGTGCCAGCAGCTTAAACCCCCACCTAAGGAACACCGGGGAGCTGTTTTTT	CASSLNPHLRNTGELFF
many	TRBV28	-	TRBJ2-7	TGTGCCAGCAGTTCATTTGGGGCGGGTTTCAACGAGCAGTACTTC	CASSSFGAGFNEQYF
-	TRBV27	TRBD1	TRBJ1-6	TGTGCCAGCAGATTCACAGGGGAAGATTTTAATTCACCCCTCCACTTT	CASRFTGEDFNSPLHF
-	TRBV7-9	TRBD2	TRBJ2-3	TGTGCCAGCAGCTGGGTAGGGACTAGCGGGACAGATACGCAGTATTTT	CASSWVGTSGTDTQYF
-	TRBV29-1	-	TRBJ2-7	TGCAGCGTTGGGGGGCTAGCGACGAGCTCCTACGAGCAGTACTTC	CSVGGLATSSYEQYF
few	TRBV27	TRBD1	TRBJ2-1	TGTGCCAGCAGTTCGCGGACAGGGAAGTATGACAATGAGCAGTTCTTC	CASSSRTGKYDNEQFF
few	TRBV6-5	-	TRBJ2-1	TGTGCCAGCAACAAGCCGGGGGATGAGCAGTTCTTC	CASNKPGDEQFF
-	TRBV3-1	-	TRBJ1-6	TGTGCCAGCAGCGTCGGGACATCCTATAATTCACCCCTCCACTTT	CASSVGTSYNSPLHF
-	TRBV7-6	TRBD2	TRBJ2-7	TGTGCCAGCAGCTTCTCAGGACTAGCGAAAGAGCAGTACTTC	CASSFSGLAKEQYF
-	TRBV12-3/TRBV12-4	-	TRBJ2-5	TGTGCCAGCAGTTTAGGGGACGAAGAGACCCAGTACTTC	CASSLGDEETQYF